A selection of T cell receptor beta chains follows, all from one sample in a study of T cells in localized non-small cell lung cancer. Sequencing was performed with immunoSEQ multiplex PCR; in TCRdb, only in-frame clones are kept and a portion is missing. The repertoire holds roughly 1,400 clones, with roughly a quarter as singletons. The sample here was normal lung tissue next to the tumor, taken before any cancer treatment. Receptors were obtained from a man between 40 and 75 years old with stage II squamous cell lung carcinoma. Each CDR3 is given with its conserved first and last residue. The D gene is left open where the match is weak. Rows may omit the clone size; those that give it use once, few, many or a size class.

d_gene,v_gene,j_gene,abundance,CDR3aa,CDR3nt
NA,TRBV19,TRBJ2-1,NA,CASSEGGAFGEQFF,TGTGCCAGTAGCGAGGGGGGCGCATTTGGTGAGCAGTTCTTC
NA,TRBV28,TRBJ1-1,NA,CASSLLKGVRTEAFF,TGTGCCAGCAGTTTATTGAAGGGGGTAAGAACTGAAGCTTTCTTT
NA,TRBV9,TRBJ2-1,NA,CASSVDSDSYNEQFF,TGTGCCAGCAGCGTAGACTCGGACTCCTACAATGAGCAGTTCTTC
TRBD2,TRBV11-3,TRBJ2-5,NA,CASSSPGTSGRRRQETQYF,TGTGCCAGCAGCTCCCCCGGGACTAGCGGGAGGAGGCGGCAAGAGACCCAGTACTTC
NA,TRBV19,TRBJ1-3,few,CASSLPKRGNTIYF,TGTGCCAGTAGTCTACCAAAGCGCGGAAACACCATATATTTT
NA,TRBV30,TRBJ1-6,NA,CAGQSDSNSPLHF,TGTGCCGGACAATCCGACAGTAATTCACCCCTCCACTTT
NA,TRBV19,TRBJ1-2,NA,CASTPPGTGGHYGYTF,TGTGCCAGTACCCCGCCGGGGACTGGGGGGCACTATGGCTACACCTTC
NA,TRBV6-8,TRBJ2-7,few,CASSSSVQEQYF,TGTGCCAGCAGTTCTAGCGTGCAGGAGCAGTACTTC
NA,TRBV19,TRBJ2-5,NA,CASSIGTRGETQYF,TGTGCCAGTAGTATTGGGACTCGGGGAGAGACCCAGTACTTC
NA,TRBV9,TRBJ2-1,few,CASSAGRGNEQFF,TGTGCCAGCAGCGCGGGGCGGGGTAATGAGCAGTTCTTC
TRBD1,TRBV30,TRBJ1-1,NA,CAWSGQGREAFF,TGTGCCTGGTCTGGACAGGGTCGTGAAGCTTTCTTT
NA,TRBV30,TRBJ1-6,NA,CAWSVSDPNSPLHF,TGTGCCTGGAGTGTGTCTGATCCTAATTCACCCCTCCACTTT
TRBD2,TRBV11-3,TRBJ2-3,NA,CASTLSGIVDTQYF,TGTGCCAGCACCCTTAGCGGGATCGTGGATACGCAGTATTTT
TRBD2,TRBV5-1,TRBJ2-6,NA,CASSPGGFSGANVLTF,TGCGCCAGCAGCCCCGGGGGGTTCTCTGGGGCCAACGTCCTGACTTTC
NA,TRBV29-1,TRBJ1-1,NA,CSVRGVGTEAFF,TGCAGCGTCCGGGGCGTTGGCACTGAAGCTTTCTTT
NA,TRBV11-3,TRBJ1-1,few,CASSFSGPVQEAFF,TGTGCCAGCAGCTTTTCGGGACCCGTTCAAGAAGCTTTCTTT
NA,TRBV6-8,TRBJ1-1,large,CASGEGGVTEAFF,TGTGCCAGCGGGGAGGGGGGAGTCACTGAAGCTTTCTTT
NA,TRBV30,TRBJ1-2,few,CAWSRTTANYGYTF,TGTGCCTGGAGTCGAACGACAGCGAACTATGGCTACACCTTC
NA,TRBV11-3,TRBJ2-7,NA,CASSPILTGYEQYF,TGTGCCAGCAGCCCCATCCTGACAGGCTACGAGCAGTACTTC
NA,TRBV11-3,TRBJ1-6,NA,CASSALTLGRDSPLHF,TGTGCCAGCAGCGCTCTCACATTGGGTCGTGATTCACCCCTCCACTTT
NA,TRBV19,TRBJ1-1,NA,CASSSWQIEEAFF,TGTGCCAGTAGTTCCTGGCAAATTGAAGAAGCTTTCTTT
NA,TRBV29-1,TRBJ2-1,few,CSVISSYNEQFF,TGCAGCGTTATTAGCTCCTACAATGAGCAGTTCTTC
NA,TRBV11-3,TRBJ2-1,NA,CASSLGGQGGEQFF,TGTGCCAGCAGCTTAGGAGGTCAGGGGGGTGAGCAGTTCTTC
TRBD1,TRBV12-5,TRBJ1-2,once,CASGLFLGQGVDYGYTF,TGTGCTAGTGGTTTGTTCCTCGGACAGGGTGTTGACTATGGCTACACCTTC
NA,TRBV28,TRBJ2-5,few,CASSLSGGGPGETQYF,TGTGCCAGCAGTTTGAGCGGAGGAGGGCCGGGAGAGACCCAGTACTTC
NA,TRBV6-8,TRBJ2-2,few,CASSYRPGGTGELFF,TGTGCCAGCAGTTACAGGCCAGGGGGGACCGGGGAGCTGTTTTTT
NA,TRBV9,TRBJ1-3,NA,CASSVGQSSGNTIYF,TGTGCCAGCAGCGTAGGACAGAGCTCTGGAAACACCATATATTTT
NA,TRBV6-8,TRBJ1-1,NA,CASSYQGRTEAFF,TGTGCCAGCAGTTATCAGGGAAGGACTGAAGCTTTCTTT
NA,TRBV7-5,TRBJ2-7,many,CASGYDLQASYEQYF,TGTGCCAGCGGGTACGACCTCCAGGCGTCCTACGAGCAGTACTTC
TRBD2,TRBV11-3,TRBJ2-7,few,CASSLVAGGPYEQYF,TGTGCCAGCAGCTTGGTAGCGGGAGGCCCTTACGAGCAGTACTTC
NA,TRBV7-5,TRBJ1-2,few,CASSFVGSVYGYTF,TGTGCCAGCAGCTTTGTGGGATCCGTCTATGGCTACACCTTC
NA,TRBV11-1,TRBJ1-2,few,CASSLGQNFYGYTF,TGTGCCAGCAGCTTAGGACAGAACTTCTATGGCTACACCTTC
TRBD1,TRBV11-3,TRBJ2-7,few,CASSLGDRGHGEQYF,TGTGCCAGCAGCTTAGGGGACAGGGGGCACGGCGAGCAGTACTTC
TRBD1,TRBV6-8,TRBJ1-2,few,CASSSPGQGDYGYTF,TGTGCCAGCAGTTCGCCGGGACAGGGGGACTATGGCTACACCTTC
NA,TRBV28,TRBJ1-4,NA,CASSSRRDSTNEKLFF,TGTGCCAGCAGTTCCCGAAGAGACAGCACTAATGAAAAACTGTTTTTT
NA,TRBV6-8,TRBJ1-1,large,CAINDVGGTEAFF,TGTGCCATCAACGATGTGGGAGGCACTGAAGCTTTCTTT
NA,TRBV9,TRBJ2-3,NA,CASSVGSNIYTDTQYF,TGTGCCAGCAGCGTAGGTAGCAATATTTACACAGATACGCAGTATTTT
NA,TRBV12-5,TRBJ2-7,few,CASGEGASEQYF,TGTGCCAGCGGGGAGGGGGCTAGCGAGCAGTACTTC
NA,TRBV9,TRBJ1-2,NA,CASSLPPYYGYTF,TGTGCCAGCAGCTTACCCCCTTACTATGGCTACACCTTC
TRBD1,TRBV29-1,TRBJ2-5,NA,CSVEDPGQGGRTQYF,TGCAGCGTTGAAGATCCCGGACAGGGCGGGCGGACCCAGTACTTC
NA,TRBV19,TRBJ1-5,NA,CASTESTRQYSNQPQHF,TGTGCCAGTACCGAGTCGACCCGACAGTATAGCAATCAGCCCCAGCATTTT
TRBD2,TRBV30,TRBJ2-1,few,CAWSILASGESSYNEQFF,TGTGCCTGGAGTATCCTCGCTAGCGGGGAAAGCTCCTACAATGAGCAGTTCTTC
TRBD1,TRBV11-3,TRBJ1-2,medium-sized,CASSLVQGARGYGYTF,TGTGCCAGCAGCTTGGTACAGGGGGCGAGAGGCTATGGCTACACCTTC
TRBD2,TRBV6-8,TRBJ2-3,medium-sized,CASSYSSGRVDTQYF,TGTGCCAGCAGTTACTCGAGCGGGAGGGTGGATACGCAGTATTTT
NA,TRBV9,TRBJ2-2,NA,CASSVGGTGELFF,TGTGCCAGCAGCGTGGGGGGAACCGGGGAGCTGTTTTTT
TRBD2,TRBV11-3,TRBJ2-5,few,CASSLVATSGETQYF,TGTGCCAGCAGCTTAGTAGCGACTAGCGGGGAGACCCAGTACTTC
TRBD1,TRBV6-8,TRBJ2-2,NA,CASRGTGGSGGELFF,TGTGCCAGCAGAGGGACAGGGGGCTCTGGCGGGGAGCTGTTTTTT
NA,TRBV11-3,TRBJ1-5,medium-sized,CASSLEASLNQPQHF,TGTGCCAGCAGCTTAGAGGCTAGCCTAAATCAGCCCCAGCATTTT
NA,TRBV11-3,TRBJ2-5,NA,CASSSGGEVSETQYF,TGTGCCAGCAGTTCCGGCGGGGAAGTATCAGAGACCCAGTACTTC
NA,TRBV19,TRBJ2-1,NA,CASTPGNTYNEQFF,TGTGCCAGTACCCCAGGGAACACCTACAATGAGCAGTTCTTC
TRBD2,TRBV28,TRBJ2-4,NA,CASSSNRPGLALREGAKNIQYF,TGTGCCAGCAGCTCAAACCGTCCGGGACTAGCGTTACGGGAGGGAGCCAAAAACATTCAGTACTTC
NA,TRBV23-1,TRBJ2-3,few,CASSPGTGADTQYF,TGCGCCAGCAGCCCCGGAACCGGGGCAGATACGCAGTATTTT
NA,TRBV9,TRBJ1-1,NA,CASSYRGERSEAFF,TGTGCCAGCAGCTACCGCGGGGAAAGATCTGAAGCTTTCTTT
NA,TRBV6-8,TRBJ2-3,large,CASTRADSDTDTQYF,TGTGCCAGCACCCGAGCGGATTCGGACACAGATACGCAGTATTTT
TRBD2,TRBV9,TRBJ2-7,few,CASSVEKGGPYEQYF,TGTGCCAGCAGCGTAGAAAAGGGAGGGCCCTACGAGCAGTACTTC
TRBD2,TRBV6-8,TRBJ2-7,NA,CASSYPRLAMSSYEQYF,TGTGCCAGCAGTTACCCCCGACTAGCGATGAGCTCCTACGAGCAGTACTTC
NA,TRBV18,TRBJ1-2,NA,CASSPNPMGPGGYTF,TGTGCCAGCTCACCCAACCCCATGGGTCCCGGCGGCTACACCTTC
NA,TRBV5-1,TRBJ1-2,NA,CASHRDGSSSNYGYTF,TGCGCCAGCCACCGGGACGGTTCTTCTTCTAACTATGGCTACACCTTC
NA,TRBV19,TRBJ1-5,NA,CASRVDGNSNQPQHF,TGTGCCAGTAGGGTTGACGGAAATAGCAATCAGCCCCAGCATTTT
NA,TRBV19,TRBJ1-1,hyperexpanded,CASISRPGPPAGPEAFF,TGTGCCAGTATCTCCCGTCCGGGACCCCCCGCTGGTCCTGAAGCTTTCTTT